The 25 T cell receptor beta chains listed next were all sequenced from one sample in a study of T cell responses to AZD1222 COVID-19 vaccine. Some clones are missing from TCRdb's copy, which holds only in-frame ones; the method was immunoSEQ multiplex PCR. The table records around 120,000 clones, about nine tenths of them present only once. This specimen was peripheral blood, taken on day 0 of AZD1222 vaccination. The receptors come from an adult in good health.

The J gene is TRBJ2-1, the V gene TRBV9; no clear D gene. This CDR3 spans 15 amino acids. V lost 0 bases to trimming and J lost 7 bases, with 14 bases between them. Germline V gives CDR1 SGDLS, CDR2 YYNGEE. CDR3 sequence (DNA): TGTGCCAGCAGCGTAGCGGGCGCCTTGGGGAATGAGCAGTTCTTC. It translates to CASSVAGALGNEQFF.

The CDR3 loop is CASSLRWGLDGYTF. The DNA for the CDR3 is TGTGCCAGCAGTTTACGGTGGGGCTTGGATGGCTACACCTTC. The chain carries TRBV28 and TRBJ1-2, with D tentatively TRBD1 (5 bases). The V gene lost 2 bases and the J gene lost 6 bases, with 13 bases spanning the gap. The CDR3 runs to 14 residues. Germline lookup yields CDR1 MDHEN and CDR2 SYDVKM.

V and J are TRBV6-5 and TRBJ1-1; D possibly corresponds to TRBD1 (6 bases). V lost 6 bases and J 6 bases, leaving 11 bases between the germline ends. Germline assignment: CDR1 MNHEY and CDR2 SVGAGI. The CDR3 sequence is 12 residues long. The CDR3 spells CASSRGSAEAFF. In nucleotides, the CDR3 is TGTGCCAGCAGCAGGGGATCTGCTGAAGCTTTCTTT.

The chain carries TRBV6-5 and TRBJ2-5; TRBD1 matches 7 bases. The CDR3 runs to 12 residues. The germline gives CDR1 MNHEY, CDR2 SVGAGI. Trimming at V came to 11 bases and at J to 4 bases, leaving 7 bases not matched to a gene. CDR3 bases: TGTGCCTCTAGGGGGCCTTCAGAGACCCAGTACTTC. Its protein is CASRGPSETQYF.

The chain joins TRBV28 to TRBJ2-7, with D perhaps assigned TRBD1 or TRBD2 (7 bases each). Germline CDR1 reads MDHEN; CDR2 reads SYDVKM. This CDR3 is 14 amino acids long. V lost 4 bases and J 4 bases, leaving 14 bases between the germline ends. Written as DNA, the CDR3 is TGTGCCAGCAGTTCAGCAGGGGGGGAATACGAGCAGTACTTC. Its translation is CASSSAGGEYEQYF.

The chain uses TRBV18 and TRBJ2-1; D is unclear. V lost 6 bases and J 8 bases, leaving 11 bases between the germline ends. Germline V CDR1 and CDR2: KGHSH, LQKENI. The CDR3 length is 12 residues. The CDR3 bases are TGTGCCAGCTCCCAGGACCGGGATGAGCAGTTCTTC. This translates into CASSQDRDEQFF.

The chain uses TRBV7-2 and TRBJ2-3; 16 bases fit TRBD2. From germline, CDR1 is SGHTA and CDR2 FQGNSA. The length of the CDR3 is 18 residues. The J segment lost 5 bases and the V segment lost 4 bases, leaving 9 bases of the junction unmatched. CDR3 DNA sequence: TGTGCCAGCAGCTACTCCGGGACTAGCGGGAGGGCTGTAGATACGCAGTATTTT. It encodes CASSYSGTSGRAVDTQYF.

The V gene is TRBV10-2, the J gene TRBJ2-4, with D perhaps matching TRBD1 (6 bases). CDR3 length equals 19 residues. The germline V gene encodes CDR1 WSHSY and CDR2 SAAADI. Between the trimmed V and J ends, which lost 6 bases and 0 bases, there was a span of 24 bases. CDR3 sequence (DNA): TGCGCCAGCAGCTACCATAAGTTTGACAGGTCTCTAGCCAAAAACATTCAGTACTTC. As protein: CASSYHKFDRSLAKNIQYF.

CDR3 residues: CASSLTGTDTQYF. CDR3 bases: TGTGCCAGCAGCTTAACAGGGACAGATACGCAGTATTTT. The genes are TRBV7-9 and TRBJ2-3; D might be TRBD1 (6 bases). Germline CDR1 and CDR2: SEHNR and FQNEAQ (reference sequence). V shed 2 bases and J shed 3 bases, with 6 bases lying between them. This CDR3 contains 13 residues. The full variable domain, in which reference TRBV7-9 and TRBJ2-3 provide the parts outside the CDR3, is DTGVSQNPRHKITKRGQNVTFRCDPISEHNRLYWYRQTLGQGPEFLTYFQNEAQLEKSRLLSDRFSAERPKGSFSTLEIQRTEQGDSAMYLCASSLTGTDTQYFGPGTRLTVL.

This chain links TRBV2 with TRBJ2-7; 11 bases are shared with TRBD1. This CDR3 spans 14 amino acids. V lost 9 bases to trimming and J lost 4 bases; unmatched junction nucleotides: 8. Germline V gives CDR1 SNHLY, CDR2 FYNNEI. The CDR3 loop reads CASRDRGISYEQYF. CDR3 nucleotide sequence: TGTGCCAGTAGGGACAGGGGGATTTCATACGAGCAGTACTTC.

This rearrangement joins TRBV9 to TRBJ2-1; weak D call: TRBD2 (5 bases). This CDR3 is built from 15 residues. CDR1 is SGDLS and CDR2 is YYNGEE in the germline V gene. Trimming took off 2 bases at V and 0 bases at J, with 9 bases between the two ends. The CDR3 DNA is TGTGCCAGCAGCGTCGACGGGAACTCCTACAATGAGCAGTTCTTC. It codes for CASSVDGNSYNEQFF.

The chain is built from TRBV5-4 and TRBJ2-4, with TRBD1 identical over 8 bases. V was pared by 5 bases and J by 0 bases, with 13 bases of the junction left unmatched. The CDR3 is 18 residues long. CDR1 and CDR2 from the germline V gene are SGHNT and YYREEE (reference sequence). DNA for the CDR3: TGTGCCAGCAGTCCCCGGGGCCAGGGGGCATTAGCCAAAAACATTCAGTACTTC. This codes for CASSPRGQGALAKNIQYF.

The chain recombines TRBV23-1 with TRBJ2-7; no clear D gene. TRBV23-1 is flagged as an ORF with uncertain function. V was pared by 8 bases and J by 3 bases, with 11 bases between. The CDR3 has 12 amino acids. The CDR3 DNA sequence: TGCGCCAGCTCGACGGACCACTACGAGCAGTACTTC. Amino acid sequence: CASSTDHYEQYF.

The V and J genes are TRBV4-1 and TRBJ2-5; perhaps D is TRBD1 or TRBD2 (5 bases each). Germline CDR1 MGHRA, CDR2 YSYEKL. Trimming removed 0 bases at V and 7 bases at J, with 21 bases between. The CDR3 consists of 17 residues. In DNA, the CDR3 is TGCGCCAGCAGCCAAGAAAGCAGTCGGACGCCGAGGGGGACCCAGTACTTC. Its translation is CASSQESSRTPRGTQYF.

The rearrangement links TRBV7-9 to TRBJ1-2; 7 bases match TRBD1. This CDR3 spans 13 amino acids. Germline loops: CDR1 SEHNR, CDR2 FQNEAQ (reference sequence). V shed 5 bases and J 8 bases; nucleotides not matched to a gene: 8. The CDR3 nucleotides are TGTGCCAGCAGCCCCTTCCAGGGGGGGGGCTACACCTTC. Translating gives CASSPFQGGGYTF.

The V and J genes are TRBV6-4 and TRBJ2-1; D perhaps matches TRBD2 (6 bases). V dropped 0 bases and J dropped 8 bases, with 11 bases sitting between them. Germline CDR1 reads MRHNA; CDR2 reads SNTAGT. This CDR3 has 14 residues. CDR3 protein: CASSDSGGDDEQFF. The CDR3 DNA reads TGTGCCAGCAGTGACTCTGGCGGGGACGATGAGCAGTTCTTC.

This clone has a single count. The V and J genes are TRBV11-3 and TRBJ1-5; D unclear. Germline V CDR1 and CDR2: SGHNT, YENEEA. V gave up 1 base and J gave up 4 bases, with 11 bases separating them. The CDR3 contains 15 residues. CDR3 region: CASSLVATDNQPQHF. The CDR3 DNA is TGTGCCAGCAGCTTAGTGGCGACCGATAATCAGCCCCAGCATTTT. Combining the CDR3 with reference TRBV11-3 and TRBJ1-5 gives the whole variable domain EAGVVQSPRYKIIEKKQPVAFWCNPISGHNTLYWYLQNLGQGPELLIRYENEEAVDDSQLPKDRFSAERLKGVDSTLKIQPAELGDSAVYLCASSLVATDNQPQHFGDGTRLSIL.

The chain recombines TRBV28 with TRBJ1-2; D is unclear. This CDR3 has 14 residues. The germline V gene encodes CDR1 MDHEN and CDR2 SYDVKM. Trimming cost V 2 bases and J 3 bases, with 10 bases left between them. The CDR3: CASSLPGLDYGYTF. The CDR3 region has the DNA TGTGCCAGCAGTTTACCCGGATTAGACTATGGCTACACCTTC.

This sequence joins TRBV29-1 and TRBJ2-1, with D perhaps matching TRBD2 (5 bases). The CDR3 length is 14 residues. Germline CDR1 is SQVTM and CDR2 is ANQGSEA. Trimming cost V 7 bases and J 4 bases, with 17 bases left between them. CDR3 DNA sequence: TGCAGCGCCGCGAGGGCGGGCCTATACAATGAGCAGTTCTTC. Translating it yields CSAARAGLYNEQFF.

Only one count was recorded for this clone. The chain joins TRBV19 to TRBJ1-5; a possible D gene is TRBD1 (5 bases). Germline CDR1 reads LNHDA; CDR2 reads SQIVND (reference sequence). The CDR3 extends over 14 amino acids. V was shortened by 3 bases and J by 6 bases, with 12 bases between the two germline ends. CDR3 sequence (DNA): TGTGCCAGTAGTATCTGGCAGGGACTTCAGCCCCAGCATTTT. Residues: CASSIWQGLQPQHF.

The V and J genes are TRBV6-2 or TRBV6-3 and TRBJ2-1, with TRBD2 matching over 10 bases. After removal of 0 bases from V and 5 bases from J, the junction contained 10 bases not matched to a gene. Looked up from germline, CDR1 is MNHEY and CDR2 is SVGEGT. This CDR3 region has 18 residues. The CDR3 DNA sequence: TGTGCCAGCAGTTACTCTGTGCCTAGCGGGGGCAAAGACAATGAGCAGTTCTTC. Its translation is CASSYSVPSGGKDNEQFF.

The chain employs TRBV25-1 and TRBJ1-5; D remains unclear. The CDR3 sequence is 15 residues long. From germline, CDR1 is MGHDK and CDR2 SYGVNS. Trimming cost V 4 bases and J 1 base, with 11 bases left between them. The CDR3 reads CASSALGNSNQPQHF. DNA for the CDR3: TGTGCCAGCAGTGCCCTCGGCAACAGCAATCAGCCCCAGCATTTT.

This clone was observed a single time. The rearrangement links TRBV7-8 to TRBJ2-3, with 8 bases fitting TRBD2. Germline V gives CDR1 SGHVS, CDR2 FQNEAQ. V dropped 10 bases and J dropped 13; count of bases not matched to a gene: 19. The CDR3 extends over 14 amino acids. The CDR3 spells CAIRNRTGTREKYF. CDR3 coding DNA: TGTGCCATCCGAAACCGTACCGGGACTAGGGAGAAGTATTTT.

This clone was recorded only once. The chain has TRBV5-1 and TRBJ1-4; D gene ambiguous. V lost 4 bases and J 1 base, leaving 11 bases between the germline ends. CDR1 is SGHRS and CDR2 is YFSETQ in the germline V gene. This CDR3 comprises 15 residues. The CDR3: CASSINSQTNEKLFF. CDR3 sequence (DNA): TGCGCCAGCAGCATCAACAGTCAAACTAATGAAAAACTGTTTTTT. Complete variable domain (other parts from reference TRBV5-1 and TRBJ1-4): KAGVTQTPRYLIKTRGQQVTLSCSPISGHRSVSWYQQTPGQGLQFLFEYFSETQRNKGNFPGRFSGRQFSNSRSEMNVSTLELGDSALYLCASSINSQTNEKLFFGSGTQLSVL.

This clone showed up just once. The V and J genes are TRBV18 and TRBJ1-1; unclear D gene. V lost 0 bases and J lost 4, with 12 bases in between. The CDR3 contains 15 residues. Germline-derived CDR1 and CDR2 are KGHSH and LQKENI. DNA for the CDR3: TGTGCCAGCTCACCACCGCCCGTTGTTGGCACTGAAGCTTTCTTT. Protein sequence: CASSPPPVVGTEAFF.